The count of the clone carrying this T cell receptor beta chain is one. This record belongs to a study of blood T cell repertoires in COVID-19. At the level of the study: Acute-phase and convalescent COVID-19 samples originated in the United States, Italy and Spain.

Original processing notes: Reference gene primer amplification in the assay estimated nucleated cell counts. Profiled with immunoSEQ multiplex PCR; TCRdb holds only in-frame clones, not every one. D and trimming were read from the DNA, whereas the V and J calls and clone size are those reported in that table. The sample lists some 150,000 clones, approximately 87% seen once, with 1.2% in the top ten. Trimming cost V 7 bases and J 1 base; bases outside gene matches: 19. The CDR3 consists of 19 residues. CDR1 and CDR2 (germline): LNHDA, SQIVND (reference sequence). Sequencing was done on a sample of PBMCs or T cells enriched from blood (not recorded which). This chain links TRBV19 with TRBJ1-5; 7 nucleotides line up with TRBD1. This sequence originates from a woman aged 25 to 39 with acute COVID-19. The CDR3 DNA follows: TGTGCCAGTATTCCCGGGCCCTCCCAGGGGGTCGGCAGCAATCAGCCCCAGCATTTT. This encodes CASIPGPSQGVGSNQPQHF.